A single sample gave rise to the 9 T cell receptor beta chains below, sequenced in a study of cytomegalovirus exposure and HLA in healthy donors. Researchers ran the PCR with 60 Vbeta and 13 Jbeta primers. Profiled with immunoSEQ multiplex PCR; TCRdb holds only in-frame clones, not every one. The profile shows 130,000 to 150,000 clones, around 79% of them singletons. The sample taken for sequencing was PBMCs. The receptors were sampled from a woman between 35 and 50 years old in good health and CMV-seropositive.

The chain links TRBV7-6 to TRBJ2-3, with D possibly TRBD2 on 6 matching bases. This CDR3 is built from 15 residues. Trimming took 5 bases from V and 2 from J, leaving 14 bases between them. Germline CDR1 is SGHVS and CDR2 is FNYEAQ. CDR3 nucleotide sequence: TGTGCCAGCAGCGCCGGGACTTTTACCACAGATACGCAGTATTTT. Its protein product is CASSAGTFTTDTQYF.

This clone was picked up a small number of times. CDR3 in amino acids: CASSLGGLAGGTDTQYF. The CDR3 DNA follows: TGCGCCAGCAGCTTGGGGGGCCTAGCGGGGGGCACAGATACGCAGTATTTT. This chain links TRBV5-1 with TRBJ2-3; 10 nucleotides line up with TRBD2. V lost 0 bases and J lost 1; bases outside the gene matches: 5. The CDR3 spans 17 residues. CDR1 and CDR2 from the germline V gene are SGHRS and YFSETQ.

This clone showed up just a few times. The chain combines TRBV5-1 with TRBJ1-1; D unclear. Trimming stripped 4 bases from V and 5 bases from J, with 15 bases between. Germline loops: CDR1 SGHRS, CDR2 YFSETQ. This CDR3 is built from 14 residues. The CDR3 nucleotides read TGCGCCAGCAGCACCCATCTCCGGGGAACTGAAGCTTTCTTT. Its protein is CASSTHLRGTEAFF.

The chain links TRBV9 to TRBJ2-3, with a tentative D call TRBD2 (5 bases). CDR1 is SGDLS, CDR2 YYNGEE, per germline. With 3 bases removed from V and 2 bases from J, the gap between germline ends came to 16 bases. This CDR3 spans 16 amino acids. CDR3 sequence: CASSENYRDFTDTQYF. The CDR3 nucleotides read TGTGCCAGCAGCGAAAATTATCGGGATTTCACAGATACGCAGTATTTT.

The gene calls are TRBV18 and TRBJ1-1, with D possibly matching TRBD1 (5 bases). Germline-derived CDR1 and CDR2 are KGHSH and LQKENI. V shed 5 bases and J shed 1 base, with 17 bases lying between them. The CDR3 totals 16 residues. CDR3 DNA sequence: TGTGCCAGCTCAGGGGCGGTCATCCTATCGAACACTGAAGCTTTCTTT. Its protein is CASSGAVILSNTEAFF.

The chain has TRBV4-2 and TRBJ2-1; 8 bases match TRBD2. Germline lookup yields CDR1 LGHNA and CDR2 YNFKEQ. Trimming at V came to 4 bases and at J to 9 bases, leaving 14 bases not matched to a gene. The CDR3 has 16 residues. CDR3 sequence (DNA): TGTGCCAGCAGCCGAGTGGGACTAGGGTCATTGGTTGAGCAGTTCTTC. This gives the protein CASSRVGLGSLVEQFF.

V is TRBV9 and J is TRBJ2-3, with 8 positions matching TRBD2. CDR3 length: 16 amino acids. After removal of 2 bases from V and 2 bases from J, the junction contained 7 bases not matched to a gene. Germline lookup yields CDR1 SGDLS and CDR2 YYNGEE. CDR3 in amino acids: CASSVGAGDYTDTQYF. The CDR3 nucleotides are TGTGCCAGCAGCGTCGGAGCGGGGGACTACACAGATACGCAGTATTTT.

This clone was seen only once. The chain joins TRBV5-1 to TRBJ2-7; D perhaps matches TRBD1 (5 bases). Germline CDR1 and CDR2: SGHRS and YFSETQ. The CDR3 is 17 residues long. V was clipped by 5 bases and J by 5 bases, with 26 bases between them. The CDR3 sequence is CASRAIGHIDLSDEQYF. The CDR3 bases are TGCGCCAGCAGGGCAATCGGACACATAGACCTTAGTGACGAGCAGTACTTC.

The chain recombines TRBV7-3 with TRBJ2-3; possible D gene TRBD1, 5 bases. CDR3 length: 13 amino acids. V lost 7 bases, J lost 6 bases, and 14 bases lay in between. CDR1 SGHTA and CDR2 FQGTGA come from the germline V gene. The CDR3 DNA is TGTGCCAGCAACAATTTCCCAGGGGATACGCAGTATTTT. Translating it yields CASNNFPGDTQYF. The variable domain in full, with the rest retrieved from reference TRBV7-3 and TRBJ2-3, is GAGVSQTPSNKVTEKGKYVELRCDPISGHTALYWYRQSLGQGPEFLIYFQGTGAADDSGLPNDRFFAVRPEGSVSTLKIQRTERGDSAVYLCASNNFPGDTQYFGPGTRLTVL.